This T cell receptor (beta chain) was identified in a study of a mutant IDH1 vaccine in newly diagnosed glioma. Study-wide background: Antecedent treatment encompassed radiotherapy, temozolomide, or their combination; the majority received both.

The repertoire was sequenced with immunoSEQ multiplex PCR; TCRdb's copy has only in-frame clones and lacks some. In the table there are some 58,000 clones, 81% of which are singletons. The CDR3 has 15 amino acids. The germline gives CDR1 SGHVS, CDR2 FNYEAQ. V was cut by 0 bases and J by 0 bases, with 7 bases left in between. The sample's time point: week 35, safety follow-up. A 20-mer mutant IDH1 peptide at 300 ug was injected subcutaneously with topical imiquimod. Each of the donors came in with new WHO grade 3 or 4 astrocytomas that were IDH1-mutant and ATRX-lost. Regarding this clone: The target antigen is unknown.

The source is a man in his forties with glioma. This chain connects TRBV7-6 to TRBJ2-3; D gene unclear. Sequenced material: PBMCs, taken from a glioma patient whose treatment included an IDH1 peptide vaccine. CDR3 protein: CASSLAHSSTDTQYF. The CDR3 region has the DNA TGTGCCAGCAGCTTAGCTCACAGCAGCACAGATACGCAGTATTTT.